This T cell receptor beta chain was profiled in a study of T cell responses to AZD1222 COVID-19 vaccine. Overall study results and limits: Without day 14 samples, only post-peak T cell repertoires were studied. The study identified only six AZD1222 recipients as seropositive at baseline. Vaccine-associated CD4 TCRs spanned spike, dominant at 160-218 and 743-854.

Regarding this clone: The antigen is undetermined.

The germline CDR1 and CDR2 sequences are MNHEY and SVGAGI. Deletions cut 0 bases from V and 5 bases from J, with 10 bases between. CDR3 length equals 14 residues. The table came from immunoSEQ multiplex PCR; TCRdb's copy has only in-frame clones and leaves some out. The sample contains under 200,000 clones, about 88% of which appear only once. The chain couples TRBV6-5 to TRBJ2-5; D not resolved. Sample: peripheral blood, taken on day 0 of AZD1222 vaccination. The TCR sequence derives from an adult in good health. In DNA form, the CDR3 reads TGTGCCAGCAGTTACTCCCAGTCCACGGAGACCCAGTACTTC. It translates to CASSYSQSTETQYF.